What follows are 20 T cell receptor beta chains derived from one specimen sequenced in a study of T cell repertoires in cytomegalovirus infection (dated by TCRdb to about 2019). The sample's treatment or condition label, in plain terms: in vitro stimulation with specific CMV peptide epitopes to enrich CMV-specific T cells. These TCRs' antigens remain unknown. Sequenced using an Illumina HiSeq 1500. TCRdb reprocessed the public reads (quality trimming at Q25 with fastp, clone calling with MiXCR) and kept in-frame beta chains. Rows are combined by CDR3 protein, so each entry shows the most common genes and DNA. The sample profile shows approximately 590,000 distinct CDR3 sequences; 35% to 50% of them were found once. The ten largest clones add up to about 46% of the sample. Specimen: cultured PBMCs, collected from culture after CMV antigen stimulation. Receptors were obtained from a human donor in good health (CMV status not recorded). Some clones in this sample may be carry-over from other donors' samples.

The CDR3 DNA follows: TGTGCCAGCAGTAGGCGGGAGGCAGATACGCAGTATTTT. Translated: CASSRREADTQYF. The chain has TRBV27 and TRBJ2-3; 8 positions match TRBD2. This CDR3 spans 13 amino acids. Germline V CDR1 and CDR2: MNHEY, SMNVEV (reference sequence). The V and J ends lost 5 bases and 4 bases, in that order; junction bases with no gene match: 2.

The genes are TRBV6-2 or TRBV6-3 and TRBJ2-3; a possible D gene is TRBD2 (6 bases). CDR1 is MNHEY and CDR2 is SVGEGT in the germline V gene. V was cut by 7 bases and J by 2 bases, with 16 bases left in between. CDR3 length equals 15 residues. This CDR3 is CASKGGSPSTDTQYF. The CDR3 nucleotides are TGTGCCAGCAAGGGAGGCTCACCCTCCACAGATACGCAGTATTTT.

J is TRBJ2-7 and V is TRBV6-8; TRBD2 matches 10 bases. The V and J ends lost 2 bases and 4 bases, in that order; junction bases with no gene match: 5. The V gene's germline CDR1 is MNHGY and CDR2 SAAAGT. CDR3 length equals 15 residues. The CDR3 loop is CASSYGGSGGYEQYF. The CDR3 DNA sequence: TGTGCCAGCAGTTACGGCGGTAGCGGGGGGTACGAGCAGTACTTC.

The rearrangement uses TRBV28 and TRBJ2-7; D unresolved. CDR1 is MDHEN, CDR2 SYDVKM, per germline. Trimming shortened V by 3 bases and J by 0 bases, and 9 bases separated the two germline ends. The CDR3 totals 14 residues. CDR3 sequence reads: CASSFSGYSYEQYF. The CDR3 DNA reads as TGTGCCAGCAGTTTTTCGGGTTACTCCTACGAGCAGTACTTC.

This clonotype was recorded only once. V and J are TRBV19 and TRBJ1-1; a weak D match, TRBD1 (6 bases). V lost 7 bases and J 1 base, leaving 13 bases between the germline ends. The CDR3 extends over 14 amino acids. CDR1 and CDR2 (germline): LNHDA, SQIVND (reference sequence). CDR3: CASISDRTNTEAFF. Written as DNA, the CDR3 is TGTGCCAGTATCTCAGACAGGACGAACACTGAAGCTTTCTTT.

This clonotype showed up just a few times. The chain uses TRBV6-5 and TRBJ2-3; D is perhaps TRBD2 (7 bases). Trimming shortened V by 7 bases and J by 2 bases, and 13 bases separated the two germline ends. Germline V CDR1 and CDR2: MNHEY, SVGAGI. The CDR3 is 14 residues long. CDR3: CASKGGGYTDTQYF. The CDR3 DNA reads TGTGCCAGCAAAGGGGGAGGGTACACAGATACGCAGTATTTT.

The chain joins TRBV7-6 to TRBJ2-3, with D unclear. The V gene's germline CDR1 is SGHVS and CDR2 FNYEAQ. V dropped 4 bases and J dropped 6 bases, with 20 bases sitting between them. This CDR3 spans 16 amino acids. The CDR3 DNA is TGTGCCAGCAGCTCTCCGGTGGATTTGGAAAGCGATACGCAGTATTTT. It encodes CASSSPVDLESDTQYF.

V usage is TRBV20-1 and J usage is TRBJ2-3, with D hard to call. Germline CDR1 and CDR2: DFQATT and SNEGSKA (reference sequence). The V gene lost 7 bases and the J gene lost 1 base, with 6 bases spanning the gap. This CDR3 comprises 11 residues. The DNA for the CDR3 is TGCAGTGGCTCGGGCACAGATACGCAGTATTTT. Protein sequence: CSGSGTDTQYF.

This chain links TRBV5-4 with TRBJ2-5; 9 nucleotides line up with TRBD2. The V segment lost 0 bases and the J segment 3 bases; nucleotides outside the gene matches: 3. Germline V lookup: CDR1 SGHNT, CDR2 YYREEE (reference sequence). The CDR3 consists of 15 residues. The CDR3 DNA reads TGTGCCAGCAGCTTGGGCGGGAGGGTCGAAGAGACCCAGTACTTC. Residues: CASSLGGRVEETQYF.

This chain connects TRBV6-1 to TRBJ1-5; a possible D gene is TRBD1 (6 bases). Germline V CDR1 and CDR2: MNHNS, SASEGT. V lost 2 bases and J 7 bases, leaving 12 bases between the germline ends. This CDR3 spans 14 amino acids. This CDR3 is CASSERGLKQPQHF. CDR3 in DNA: TGTGCCAGCAGTGAACGGGGGCTCAAGCAGCCCCAGCATTTT.

CDR3 nucleotide sequence: TGTGCCAGCAGGCCGAATAATTCACCCCTCCACTTT. Its translation: CASRPNNSPLHF. The V gene is TRBV2, the J gene TRBJ1-6; D remains unclear. CDR1 SNHLY and CDR2 FYNNEI come from the germline V gene. The CDR3 covers 12 residues. The V gene lost 6 bases and the J gene lost 5 bases, with 5 bases spanning the gap.

This clonotype turned up a few times. The junction shows a germline mismatch at one end, possibly a read error. J is TRBJ2-1 and V is TRBV12-3 or TRBV12-4; 9 nucleotides match TRBD1. CDR3 length equals 14 residues. CDR3 DNA sequence: TGTGCCAGCAGTTTTGGGACAGGGTCCAATGGGCAGTTCTTC. The encoded protein is CASSFGTGSNGQFF.

DNA for the CDR3: TGTGCTAGTGGTTTGGAGGGGGGTTCACCCCTCCACTTT. Protein: CASGLEGGSPLHF. The V and J genes are TRBV12-5 and TRBJ1-6; D is perhaps TRBD1 (6 bases). V lost 1 base, J lost 9 bases, and 7 bases lay in between. Germline V gene sequence: CDR1 LGHNT, CDR2 FRNRAP. This CDR3 has 13 residues.

The rearrangement uses TRBV19 and TRBJ2-5; 8 nucleotides agree with TRBD1. The CDR3 is 15 residues long. The germline V gene has CDR1 LNHDA and CDR2 SQIVND (reference sequence). With V trimmed by 10 bases and J by 5 bases, 15 bases remained unmatched. The CDR3 spells CATSPDRAGVETQYF. The DNA for the CDR3 is TGTGCCACCTCCCCGGACAGGGCCGGGGTTGAGACCCAGTACTTC.

The chain joins TRBV6-6 to TRBJ2-2; TRBD2 might be the D (5 bases). With 7 bases removed from V and 4 bases from J, the gap between germline ends came to 13 bases. Per the germline V gene, CDR1 is MNHNY and CDR2 is SVGAGI (reference sequence). The CDR3 runs to 14 residues. The CDR3 loop is CASTRGSGTGELFF. CDR3 nucleotides: TGTGCCAGCACGAGAGGGTCGGGCACCGGGGAGCTGTTTTTT.

This clonotype has more than one count but fewer than ten. V usage is TRBV7-6 and J usage is TRBJ2-2, with 9 bases lining up with TRBD2. The CDR3 is made up of 17 amino acids. Germline trimming cut 1 base from V and 0 bases from J; bases unmatched to any gene: 3. Germline-derived CDR1 and CDR2 are SGHVS and FNYEAQ. The CDR3, as DNA: TGTGCCAGCAGCTTAGACGGCGGGAGGGCGAACACCGGGGAGCTGTTTTTT. Its protein product is CASSLDGGRANTGELFF.

V and J are TRBV11-1 and TRBJ2-7; possibly TRBD1 or TRBD2 for D (5 bases each). Germline V lookup: CDR1 SGHAT, CDR2 FQDESV (reference sequence). The CDR3 consists of 13 residues. Trimming shortened V by 5 bases and J by 6 bases, and 14 bases separated the two germline ends. CDR3 nucleotide sequence: TGTGCCAGCAGCCCCGGGACCCGAATCGAGCAGTACTTC. Its translation: CASSPGTRIEQYF.

This sequence joins TRBV6-8 and TRBJ1-4; D is unclear. This CDR3 comprises 14 residues. V shed 7 bases and J shed 8 bases, with 17 bases lying between them. CDR1 MNHGY and CDR2 SAAAGT come from the germline V gene. The CDR3 coding sequence is TGTGCCAGCACTGAAACCATCTTGGGAGAAAAACTGTTTTTT. It translates to CASTETILGEKLFF.

This chain uses TRBV7-9 with TRBJ2-2; 7 positions match TRBD1. Per germline, CDR1 SEHNR and CDR2 FQNEAQ (reference sequence). V lost 5 bases and J lost 1; bases outside the gene matches: 7. The CDR3 has 16 amino acids. CDR3 in amino acids: CASSLIRQGNTGELFF. In nucleotides, the CDR3 is TGTGCCAGCAGCCTTATCCGACAGGGGAACACCGGGGAGCTGTTTTTT.

CDR3 sequence: CASSPPGTYNEQFF. Here the CDR3 DNA reads TGTGCCAGCAGCCCCCCCGGAACTTACAATGAGCAGTTCTTC. The V and J genes are TRBV7-9 and TRBJ2-1; D unclear. The CDR3 sequence is 14 residues long. Deletions cut 5 bases from V and 4 bases from J, with 12 bases between. The V gene's germline CDR1 is SEHNR and CDR2 FQNEAQ (reference sequence).